Below, 20 T cell receptor beta chains from the same sample are listed, as sequenced in a study of cytomegalovirus exposure and HLA in healthy donors. PCR primers comprised 60 Vbeta and 13 Jbeta primers. Profiling relied on immunoSEQ multiplex PCR, and the TCRdb table lists in-frame clones only, not all of them. The repertoire holds about 240,000 clones, with 70% to 90% as singletons. Sequencing was done on a sample of PBMCs. The receptors were sampled from a girl aged 2-10 years in good health and CMV-seronegative.

The table lists this clone with a count of one. The gene calls are TRBV18 and TRBJ2-7, with 7 bases identical to TRBD2. V dropped 3 bases and J dropped 5; count of bases not matched to a gene: 1. Looked up from germline, CDR1 is KGHSH and CDR2 is LQKENI. This CDR3 is built from 12 residues. CDR3 sequence (DNA): TGTGCCAGCTCACCGGGGGGGGACGAGCAGTACTTC. Translating gives CASSPGGDEQYF.

This clone was seen only once. CDR3 DNA sequence: TGTGCCAGCAGTGACTCTACAGGGTACGGAAACACCATATATTTT. Its protein product is CASSDSTGYGNTIYF. This chain links TRBV6-1 with TRBJ1-3; perhaps TRBD1 as D (6 bases). The germline V and J ends were trimmed by 3 bases and 4 bases, with 13 bases remaining between them. In germline, CDR1 is MNHNS, CDR2 SASEGT. The CDR3 runs to 15 residues.

As for this clone: The germline gene is not matched at one end of the junction; a read error may be the cause. The rearrangement uses TRBV9 and TRBJ2-3, with TRBD1 matching 12 bases. In germline, CDR1 is SGDLS, CDR2 YYNGEE. CDR3 length: 15 amino acids. CDR3 nucleotides: TGTGCCAGCAGCGTAGCGGGACAGGGGGCAGATACGCAGTTTTTT. The encoded protein is CASSVAGQGADTQFF.

The chain carries TRBV7-2 and TRBJ2-1; D gene uncertain. This CDR3 region has 15 residues. CDR1 and CDR2 from the germline V gene are SGHTA and FQGNSA. V dropped 1 base and J dropped 0 bases, with 7 bases sitting between them. CDR3 region: CASSLGDHSYNEQFF. CDR3 DNA sequence: TGTGCCAGCAGCTTAGGCGATCACTCCTACAATGAGCAGTTCTTC.

V and J are TRBV29-1 and TRBJ2-5, with D tentatively TRBD2 (6 bases). CDR1 is SQVTM, CDR2 ANQGSEA, per germline. The CDR3 spans 18 residues. Trimming left V 4 bases short and J 2 bases short, with 26 bases between. CDR3 protein: CSVVIKIVGGLGQETQYF. The CDR3 DNA is TGCAGCGTTGTTATTAAAATCGTAGGAGGGTTGGGGCAAGAGACCCAGTACTTC. The whole variable domain, remainder taken from reference TRBV29-1 and TRBJ2-5, is SAVISQKPSRDICQRGTSLTIQCQVDSQVTMMFWYRQQPGQSLTLIATANQGSEATYESGFVIDKFPISRPNLTFSTLTVSNMSPEDSSIYLCSVVIKIVGGLGQETQYFGPGTRLLVL.

V is TRBV19 and J is TRBJ1-6, with D tentatively TRBD1 (5 bases). With 7 bases removed from V and 0 bases from J, the gap between germline ends came to 19 bases. Germline-derived CDR1 and CDR2 are LNHDA and SQIVND (reference sequence). The CDR3 is made up of 18 amino acids. The CDR3 here is CASTLHWGGSSYNSPLHF. The CDR3 DNA reads as TGTGCCAGTACCCTTCATTGGGGCGGGAGCTCCTATAATTCACCCCTCCACTTT.

The chain links TRBV28 to TRBJ1-4; D gene ambiguous. V was pared by 2 bases and J by 0 bases, with 10 bases between. The CDR3 sequence is 16 residues long. Per the germline V gene, CDR1 is MDHEN and CDR2 is SYDVKM. CDR3 coding DNA: TGTGCCAGCAGTTTAGTCGGGGAGACAACTAATGAAAAACTGTTTTTT. Its protein is CASSLVGETTNEKLFF. Full variable domain (remainder filled in from reference TRBV28 and TRBJ1-4): DVKVTQSSRYLVKRTGEKVFLECVQDMDHENMFWYRQDPGLGLRLIYFSYDVKMKEKGDIPEGYSVSREKKERFSLILESASTNQTSMYLCASSLVGETTNEKLFFGSGTQLSVL.

The rearrangement uses TRBV19 and TRBJ1-1, with D possibly being TRBD1 (6 bases). The CDR3 sequence is 16 residues long. CDR1 LNHDA and CDR2 SQIVND come from the germline V gene (reference sequence). Trimming cost V 7 bases and J 1 base, with 19 bases left between them. This CDR3 is CASTLKGDPSNTEAFF. The CDR3, as DNA: TGTGCCAGTACCCTTAAGGGGGATCCCTCGAACACTGAAGCTTTCTTT.

This rearrangement joins TRBV7-9 to TRBJ1-2, with D possibly matching TRBD1 (6 bases). The CDR3 is 14 residues long. CDR1 and CDR2 (germline): SEHNR, FQNEAQ (reference sequence). Trimming removed 4 bases from V and 0 bases from J, with 9 bases in between. CDR3 residues: CASSSGHSNYGYTF. CDR3 nucleotide sequence: TGTGCCAGCAGCTCGGGACACTCTAACTATGGCTACACCTTC. Full variable domain (missing parts from reference TRBV7-9 and TRBJ1-2): DTGVSQNPRHKITKRGQNVTFRCDPISEHNRLYWYRQTLGQGPEFLTYFQNEAQLEKSRLLSDRFSAERPKGSFSTLEIQRTEQGDSAMYLCASSSGHSNYGYTFGSGTRLTVV.

V and J are TRBV19 and TRBJ1-1; a possible D gene is TRBD1 (6 bases). This CDR3 region has 13 residues. V gave up 4 bases and J gave up 9 bases, with 15 bases separating them. The V gene's germline CDR1 is LNHDA and CDR2 SQIVND (reference sequence). Here the CDR3 reads CASSTRGGAKAFF. The CDR3 coding sequence is TGTGCCAGTAGTACCCGAGGGGGGGCCAAAGCTTTCTTT. Looking up the rest from reference TRBV19 and TRBJ1-1 gives the full variable domain: DGGITQSPKYLFRKEGQNVTLSCEQNLNHDAMYWYRQDPGQGLRLIYYSQIVNDFQKGDIAEGYSVSREKKESFPLTVTSAQKNPTAFYLCASSTRGGAKAFFGQGTRLTVV.

This chain links TRBV27 with TRBJ1-5; D is perhaps TRBD1 (5 bases). Germline V gives CDR1 MNHEY, CDR2 SMNVEV (reference sequence). CDR3 length: 14 amino acids. V shed 3 bases and J shed 2 bases, with 8 bases lying between them. CDR3: CASSLGGGNQPQHF. As DNA, the CDR3 is TGTGCCAGCAGTTTGGGGGGAGGCAATCAGCCCCAGCATTTT.

Concerning this clone: The junction departs from the called germline gene at one end, perhaps through a read error. The CDR3, as DNA: TGTTCCAGCAGCTTAGGGACTAAGGCTTTCTTT. This sequence encodes CSSSLGTKAFF. The chain couples TRBV7-9 to TRBJ1-1; D is perhaps TRBD1 (5 bases). This CDR3 has 11 amino acids. The germline CDR1 and CDR2 sequences are SEHNR and FQNEAQ (reference sequence).

In this sample, this clone turned up a few times. The rearrangement links TRBV7-2 to TRBJ1-5; possibly TRBD1 for D (5 bases). Germline CDR1 is SGHTA and CDR2 is FQGNSA. The CDR3 length is 16 residues. V was trimmed by 2 bases and J by 6 bases, leaving 17 bases between them. Here the CDR3 DNA reads TGTGCCAGCAGCTTAACCCAGCGAGCGGGGGGTCAGCCCCAGCATTTT. It specifies CASSLTQRAGGQPQHF.

The gene calls are TRBV2 and TRBJ2-2; 8 bases fit TRBD2. The CDR3 loop spans 14 amino acids. The V segment lost 2 bases and the J segment 4 bases; nucleotides outside the gene matches: 0. Per the germline V gene, CDR1 is SNHLY and CDR2 is FYNNEI. The CDR3 bases are TGTGCCAGCAGTGAACGGGGGGGCACCGGGGAGCTGTTTTTT. It is translated as CASSERGGTGELFF.

The chain combines TRBV4-1 with TRBJ1-2, with D perhaps matching TRBD1 (5 bases). Germline loops: CDR1 MGHRA, CDR2 YSYEKL. Trimming left V 0 bases short and J 4 bases short, with 15 bases between. The CDR3 is made up of 16 amino acids. CDR3 residues: CASSQDGSGTFYGYTF. The CDR3, as DNA: TGCGCCAGCAGCCAAGATGGAAGCGGGACTTTCTATGGCTACACCTTC.

This clone has just one count. The chain has TRBV7-9 and TRBJ2-1; tentatively, D is TRBD1 (6 bases). The CDR3 contains 14 residues. The germline CDR1 and CDR2 sequences are SEHNR and FQNEAQ (reference sequence). The V end lost 3 bases, the J end lost 5 bases, and 11 bases lay between the germline ends. The DNA for the CDR3 is TGTGCCAGCAGCTTGAGGGGGAACGACAATGAGCAGTTCTTC. Amino acid sequence: CASSLRGNDNEQFF.

This chain connects TRBV15 to TRBJ1-6; 8 bases are shared with TRBD1. The CDR3 sequence is 15 residues long. The germline V gene has CDR1 LNHNV and CDR2 YYDKDF (reference sequence). Unmatched junction bases numbered 5, after V lost 4 bases and J lost 6 bases. This CDR3 reads CATSIQDRANSPLHF. Here the CDR3 DNA reads TGTGCCACCAGCATCCAGGACAGGGCTAATTCACCCCTCCACTTT.

This clone was counted only a few times. The rearrangement uses TRBV6-5 and TRBJ1-4; D unclear. Per the germline V gene, CDR1 is MNHEY and CDR2 is SVGAGI. The V and J ends lost 6 bases and 8 bases respectively, with 13 bases between them. The CDR3 has 13 amino acids. The CDR3: CASRGGIYEKLFF. CDR3 sequence (DNA): TGTGCCAGCAGGGGAGGGATATACGAAAAACTGTTTTTT.

The chain employs TRBV5-4 and TRBJ1-1, with TRBD1 identical over 8 bases. Germline loops: CDR1 SGHNT, CDR2 YYREEE (reference sequence). There are 16 residues in the CDR3. Trimming took 1 base from V and 2 from J; bases not matched to a gene: 7. Here the CDR3 DNA reads TGTGCCAGCAGCTTGTTGGGACAGGCTGAAAACACTGAAGCTTTCTTT. Residues: CASSLLGQAENTEAFF. The whole variable domain, filled in from reference TRBV5-4 and TRBJ1-1, reads ETGVTQSPTHLIKTRGQQVTLRCSSQSGHNTVSWYQQALGQGPQFIFQYYREEENGRGNFPPRFSGLQFPNYSSELNVNALELDDSALYLCASSLLGQAENTEAFFGQGTRLTVV.

The chain has TRBV5-4 and TRBJ2-3; TRBD2 matches at 9 bases. The V and J ends lost 3 bases and 0 bases, in that order; junction bases with no gene match: 2. The CDR3 consists of 15 residues. Germline V lookup: CDR1 SGHNT, CDR2 YYREEE (reference sequence). The CDR3 is CASSSGLASTDTQYF. The CDR3, as DNA: TGTGCCAGCAGCTCCGGACTAGCGAGCACAGATACGCAGTATTTT.